This TCR beta chain was obtained from a study of T cells expressing NK-cell markers. TCRdb processed the 5' RACE reads again and assigns one entry to each CDR3 protein, with no DNA. The table gives over 120,000 distinct CDR3 sequences; the top ten clones make up roughly 12% of it. From germline, CDR1 is SGDLS and CDR2 YYNGEE. The CDR3 covers 15 residues. V usage is TRBV9 and J usage is TRBJ2-7. This receptor was identified in a man between 18 and 29 years old in good health. Specimen: blood T cells: a sorted CD56 or NKG2C T cell subset, CD4+ or CD8+ T cells, or bulk PBMC T cells (not recorded which). CDR3 sequence reads: CASSVAPGANYEQYF.